This T cell receptor beta chain originates from a study of regulatory dendritic cells for organ transplantation. Study results and limitations: Memory CD8+ clonal expansion seemed more limited with regulatory than mature dendritic cells. Between individuals, the alloreactive memory CD8+ T cell pool differed considerably.

Concerning this clone itself: Its antigen is still unknown.

This table comes from immunoSEQ multiplex PCR, and its TCRdb copy is limited to in-frame clones, with some not included. The profile shows 26,000 or so clones, approximately 78% of them singletons. CDR3 size: 16 residues. V lost 0 bases and J 0 bases, leaving 10 bases between the germline ends. Per the germline V gene, CDR1 is SGHNT and CDR2 is YYREEE (reference sequence). FACS sorted CD4+ or CD8+ T cells into CD45RA+ naive and CD45RO+ memory. This clonotype was sampled from a human donor in good health. The chain is built from TRBV5-4 and TRBJ2-1; D remains unclear. The source material was naive CD4+ T cells from blood. The sample's subset: CD45RA+ naive T cells. This chain's CDR3 is CASSLDGVGSYNEQFF. CDR3 nucleotides: TGTGCCAGCAGCTTGGATGGAGTGGGCTCCTACAATGAGCAGTTCTTC.